The 13 T cell receptor beta chains given below trace back to one sample, sequenced in a study of T cells in Graves' hyperthyroidism and ophthalmopathy (dated by TCRdb to the late 2010s). Libraries came from multiplex PCR. The reads were generated on an Illumina HiSeq 2000. The TCR beta CDR3 regions were amplified from the RNA transcripts. A first-round RT-PCR of the TCR CDR3 used the HTBI primer set with the Qiagen OneStep RT-PCR kit. Using fastp trimming at Q25 and MiXCR clonotype assembly, TCRdb reanalyzed the public sequencing data and kept in-frame beta chains. Each entry is one CDR3 protein sequence, shown with its most common DNA and genes. Present in this sample are roughly 700,000 distinct CDR3 sequences, 12% to 15% of which were seen just once. Of the sample, roughly a tenth is held by the ten largest clones. The sequenced sample was blood. These receptors originate from a woman younger than 35 with Graves' hyperthyroidism.

Concerning this clonotype itself: It may be a read error: a sequence one base away is much more abundant. This chain connects TRBV18 to TRBJ2-5; tentatively, D is TRBD1 or TRBD2 (5 bases each). The CDR3 totals 15 residues. The germline CDR1 and CDR2 sequences are KGHSH and LQKENI. In DNA form, the CDR3 reads TGTGCCAGCTCACACGGGACGGTGGCGCAAGAGAACCAGTACTTC. Translated, it gives CASSHGTVAQENQYF.

This clonotype was seen repeatedly, ten times or more. No DNA is shown, since the ends of the CDR3 on it are uncertain; the CDR3 is the one TCRdb lists. This chain connects TRBV28 to TRBJ1-2. Germline V gives CDR1 MDHEN, CDR2 SYDVKM. The CDR3 totals 14 residues, both ends included. The CDR3 region is CASSFGNGLYGYTF.

The V gene is TRBV7-2, the J gene TRBJ2-2; D remains ambiguous. The V gene lost 5 bases and the J gene lost 4 bases, with 8 bases spanning the gap. The germline gives CDR1 SGHTA, CDR2 FQGNSA. The CDR3 is 13 amino acids. DNA for the CDR3: TGTGCCAGCAGCCTGCTAGTCACCGGGGAGCTGTTTTTT. Its protein is CASSLLVTGELFF. The entire variable domain, with the rest obtained from reference TRBV7-2 and TRBJ2-2, is as follows: GAGVSQSPSNKVTEKGKDVELRCDPISGHTALYWYRQSLGQGLEFLIYFQGNSAPDKSGLPSDRFSAERTGGSVSTLTIQRTQQEDSAVYLCASSLLVTGELFFGEGSRLTVL.

This rearrangement joins TRBV11-2 to TRBJ2-5; 7 bases line up with TRBD2. CDR3 length: 15 amino acids. Germline-derived CDR1 and CDR2 are SGHAT and FQNNGV. The V segment lost 4 bases and the J segment 3 bases; nucleotides outside the gene matches: 8. This CDR3 is CASSSPRAGKETQYF. The CDR3 nucleotides read TGTGCCAGCAGCTCCCCCAGAGCGGGAAAAGAGACCCAGTACTTC.

This clonotype was observed many times. The chain is built from TRBV12-3 or TRBV12-4 and TRBJ1-1; no reliable D call. CDR3 length equals 15 residues. Deletions cut 5 bases from V and 3 bases from J, with 16 bases between. The CDR3 region has the DNA TGTGCCAGCAGTCGACCTCTAGCCTGGGACACTGAAGCTTTCTTT. Amino acid sequence: CASSRPLAWDTEAFF.

This clonotype was counted ten times or more. The chain combines TRBV12-3 or TRBV12-4 with TRBJ2-7; D could derive from TRBD1 or TRBD2 (5 bases each). Trimming stripped 7 bases from V and 4 bases from J, with 8 bases between. CDR3 length: 11 residues. CDR3: CASTGAYEQYF. The CDR3 DNA reads TGTGCCAGCACCGGGGCTTACGAGCAGTACTTC.

V and J are TRBV25-1 and TRBJ2-3; 11 bases map to TRBD2. This CDR3 spans 16 amino acids. Unmatched junction bases numbered 5, after V lost 1 base and J lost 5 bases. Looked up from germline, CDR1 is MGHDK and CDR2 is SYGVNS. CDR3 amino acids: CASSEWVSGRGDTQYF. The CDR3 nucleotides read TGTGCCAGCAGTGAATGGGTTAGCGGGAGGGGAGATACGCAGTATTTT.

This sequence joins TRBV4-3 and TRBJ2-1; 13 bases match TRBD2. V trimming: 4 bases; J trimming: 6 bases; junction bases outside the gene matches: 9. Germline lookup yields CDR1 LGHNA and CDR2 YSLEER. This CDR3 is 17 amino acids long. This CDR3 is CASSPRTSGGGCNEQFF. CDR3 sequence (DNA): TGCGCCAGCAGCCCCCGAACTAGCGGGGGGGGGTGCAATGAGCAGTTCTTC.

This clonotype was counted at least ten times. This chain links TRBV13 with TRBJ2-7; D uncertain. Deletions cut 5 bases from V and 0 bases from J, with 5 bases between. This CDR3 is 12 amino acids long. Germline assignment: CDR1 PRHDT and CDR2 FYEKMQ (reference sequence). The CDR3 coding sequence is TGTGCCAGCAGCCGATACTCCTACGAGCAGTACTTC. Residues: CASSRYSYEQYF.

Many counts were recorded for this clonotype. DNA of the CDR3: TGTGCCAGCAGCCAATTCCGACTGGAGACCCAGTACTTC. This encodes CASSQFRLETQYF. This rearrangement joins TRBV7-2 to TRBJ2-5; no clear D. Germline lookup yields CDR1 SGHTA and CDR2 FQGNSA. This CDR3 has 13 residues. The germline V and J ends were trimmed by 5 bases and 5 bases, with 12 bases remaining between them.

This clonotype was counted at least ten times. V gene TRBV9 combines with J gene TRBJ1-4; TRBD1 is a possible D gene (6 bases). The V and J ends lost 4 bases and 6 bases respectively, with 19 bases between them. The CDR3 is made up of 16 amino acids. CDR1 and CDR2 (germline): SGDLS, YYNGEE. The CDR3 here is CASSSGGGGGDEKLFF. CDR3 DNA sequence: TGTGCCAGCAGCAGCGGAGGGGGGGGAGGGGATGAAAAACTGTTTTTT.

In its sample, this clonotype was seen many times. The genes are TRBV4-1 and TRBJ2-5, with D perhaps given as TRBD1 or TRBD2 (5 bases each). Germline V gene lookup returns CDR1 MGHRA and CDR2 YSYEKL. The germline V and J ends were trimmed by 3 bases and 2 bases, with 16 bases remaining between them. The CDR3 runs to 16 residues. The CDR3 reads CASSQGPPTHQETQYF. As DNA, the CDR3 is TGCGCCAGCAGCCAGGGACCCCCGACTCATCAAGAGACCCAGTACTTC.

V usage is TRBV6-2 or TRBV6-3 and J usage is TRBJ1-4; D unclear. This CDR3 is 13 amino acids long. V gave up 0 bases and J gave up 8 bases, with 7 bases separating them. In germline, CDR1 is MNHEY, CDR2 SVGEGT. Here the CDR3 DNA reads TGTGCCAGCAGTTACTCAAGACGAGAAAAACTGTTTTTT. This sequence encodes CASSYSRREKLFF.